The TCR beta chain under discussion was sequenced for a study of T cells expressing NK-cell markers. Points from the study as a whole: Dominant NKG2C+ clonotype frequencies of 1.0-7.0% of CD8+ T cells were measured in roughly 6 donors.

A note on this clonotype: Its antigen is not identified.

TCRdb reworked the 5' RACE reads into one entry per CDR3 protein, no DNA. The sample table includes roughly 380,000 distinct CDR3 sequences. CDR1 SGHDN and CDR2 FVKESK come from the germline V gene. The CDR3 covers 14 residues. The chain links TRBV14 to TRBJ2-2. The clonotype comes from a man aged 18 to 69 in good health. The sequenced sample was blood T cells: a sorted CD56 or NKG2C T cell subset, CD4+ or CD8+ T cells, or bulk PBMC T cells (not recorded which). This CDR3 is CASSSFLRNGELFF.